Shown below are 22 T cell receptor beta chains from a single sample sequenced in a study of cytomegalovirus exposure and HLA in healthy donors. PCR amplification relied on 60 Vbeta primers (plus 13 Jbeta primers). TCRdb's copy holds only in-frame clones and misses some; the assay was immunoSEQ multiplex PCR. Of fewer than 200,000 clones listed, approximately 80% are singletons. Sequenced: PBMCs. The receptor set was obtained from a woman between 40 and 50 years old in good health and CMV-seropositive.

The rearrangement joins TRBV7-2 to TRBJ1-6, with no clear D. The CDR3 length is 15 residues. With 4 bases removed from V and 3 bases from J, the gap between germline ends came to 10 bases. Germline values: CDR1 SGHTA, CDR2 FQGNSA. The DNA of the CDR3 is TGTGCCAGCAGCTCCGGCGGCCACTATAATTCACCCCTCCACTTT. The encoded protein is CASSSGGHYNSPLHF. Filled out from reference TRBV7-2 and TRBJ1-6, the complete variable domain reads GAGVSQSPSNKVTEKGKDVELRCDPISGHTALYWYRQSLGQGLEFLIYFQGNSAPDKSGLPSDRFSAERTGGSVSTLTIQRTQQEDSAVYLCASSSGGHYNSPLHFGNGTRLTVT.

The chain links TRBV7-6 to TRBJ2-1, with 7 positions matching TRBD2. V shed 5 bases, J shed 9 bases, and the junction held 13 bases outside the gene matches. The CDR3 is 15 residues long. The V gene's germline CDR1 is SGHVS and CDR2 FNYEAQ. CDR3 DNA: TGTGCCAGCAGCCGGAGGGCGGGAGTAGGGAGTGAGCAGTTCTTC. It is translated as CASSRRAGVGSEQFF. Using reference TRBV7-6 and TRBJ2-1 for the parts outside the CDR3, the full variable domain is GAGVSQSPRYKVTKRGQDVALRCDPISGHVSLYWYRQALGQGPEFLTYFNYEAQQDKSGLPNDRFSAERPEGSISTLTIQRTEQRDSAMYRCASSRRAGVGSEQFFGPGTRLTVL.

V and J are TRBV18 and TRBJ2-1, with 7 bases lining up with TRBD2. This CDR3 contains 15 residues. With V trimmed by 0 bases and J by 10 bases, 9 bases remained unmatched. From germline, CDR1 is KGHSH and CDR2 LQKENI. CDR3: CASSPPRGGPREQFF. Written as DNA, the CDR3 is TGTGCCAGCTCACCACCGAGGGGAGGGCCGCGGGAGCAGTTCTTC.

V is TRBV7-9 and J is TRBJ1-1; D unclear. CDR3 size: 12 residues. Germline CDR1 and CDR2: SEHNR and FQNEAQ (reference sequence). Trimming took 1 base from V and 8 from J, leaving 8 bases between them. The CDR3 here is CASSLGVVEAFF. In DNA form, the CDR3 reads TGTGCCAGCAGCTTAGGAGTGGTAGAAGCTTTCTTT.

The rearrangement links TRBV25-1 to TRBJ1-5, with 8 bases aligning to TRBD1. Germline lookup yields CDR1 MGHDK and CDR2 SYGVNS. Trimming cost V 4 bases and J 5 bases; bases outside gene matches: 7. The CDR3 length is 15 residues. The CDR3 spells CASSGWTGRYQPQHF. In DNA, the CDR3 is TGTGCCAGCAGTGGTTGGACAGGGCGTTATCAGCCCCAGCATTTT.

The CDR3 loop reads CASSRARTGYGYTF. In DNA, the CDR3 is TGTGCCAGCAGTCGCGCAAGGACAGGGTATGGCTACACCTTC. This sequence joins TRBV27 and TRBJ1-2, with 8 bases fitting TRBD1. Germline lookup yields CDR1 MNHEY and CDR2 SMNVEV (reference sequence). With 5 bases clipped from V and 5 bases from J, the junction kept 7 bases outside the gene matches. This CDR3 has 14 residues.

The chain employs TRBV7-9 and TRBJ1-4; weak D call: TRBD1 (6 bases). The CDR3 sequence is 15 residues long. Trimming pared 5 bases from V and 8 bases from J, leaving 18 bases between. Germline CDR1 is SEHNR and CDR2 is FQNEAQ (reference sequence). The DNA for the CDR3 is TGTGCCAGCAGCCCCCAAGACAGGCTCGGCGAAAAACTGTTTTTT. Translation: CASSPQDRLGEKLFF.

The chain couples TRBV27 to TRBJ1-2, with TRBD1 matching over 7 bases. CDR1 MNHEY and CDR2 SMNVEV come from the germline V gene (reference sequence). This CDR3 contains 13 residues. With 0 bases clipped from V and 13 bases from J, the junction kept 8 bases outside the gene matches. The CDR3 DNA is TGTGCCAGCAGTTTATCGGGGACAGAACTGGTCACCTTC. This translates into CASSLSGTELVTF.

This chain joins TRBV6-6 and TRBJ2-1, with 7 positions matching TRBD1. The V segment lost 0 bases and the J segment 10 bases; nucleotides outside the gene matches: 6. The CDR3 runs to 14 residues. The germline V gene has CDR1 MNHNY and CDR2 SVGAGI (reference sequence). CDR3 residues: CASSYSGQAGEQFF. CDR3 nucleotide sequence: TGTGCCAGCAGTTACTCCGGACAGGCAGGCGAGCAGTTCTTC.

This clone was counted only a few times. The V gene is TRBV4-1, the J gene TRBJ1-3; D perhaps matches TRBD1 (5 bases). Germline V CDR1 and CDR2: MGHRA, YSYEKL. The CDR3 totals 16 residues. Trimming pared 0 bases from V and 0 bases from J, leaving 9 bases between. The CDR3 nucleotides read TGCGCCAGCAGCCAAGAGACAGCTCTCTCTGGAAACACCATATATTTT. Its protein product is CASSQETALSGNTIYF.

This rearrangement joins TRBV7-9 to TRBJ2-5; TRBD2 matches 7 bases. V shed 6 bases, J shed 5 bases, and the junction held 6 bases outside the gene matches. From germline, CDR1 is SEHNR and CDR2 FQNEAQ (reference sequence). The CDR3 sequence is 13 residues long. The CDR3 loop is CASRRERAETQYF. The DNA of the CDR3 is TGTGCCAGCAGGCGGGAGCGAGCGGAGACCCAGTACTTC.

The chain joins TRBV6-4 to TRBJ2-1, with 15 bases identical to TRBD2. There are 16 residues in the CDR3. The junction had 4 bases not matched to a gene; V was cut back by 8 bases and J by 2 bases. Germline V lookup: CDR1 MRHNA, CDR2 SNTAGT. The CDR3 loop is CASVGLAGGTYNEQFF. CDR3 nucleotides: TGTGCCAGCGTGGGACTAGCGGGAGGTACCTACAATGAGCAGTTCTTC.

V usage is TRBV2 and J usage is TRBJ2-6; TRBD2 matches 12 bases. The germline V gene encodes CDR1 SNHLY and CDR2 FYNNEI. After removal of 5 bases from V and 3 bases from J, the junction contained 5 bases not matched to a gene. The CDR3 has 17 residues. The CDR3 here is CASSRTSGEGGANVLTF. The CDR3 nucleotides read TGTGCCAGCAGTAGGACTAGCGGGGAGGGTGGGGCCAACGTCCTGACTTTC.

This clone showed up just once. The V and J genes are TRBV19 and TRBJ1-1; D might be TRBD1 (6 bases). The CDR3 loop spans 15 amino acids. CDR1 and CDR2 from the germline V gene are LNHDA and SQIVND (reference sequence). V dropped 5 bases and J dropped 1 base, with 14 bases sitting between them. The CDR3 loop reads CASSHPAGENTEAFF. Written as DNA, the CDR3 is TGTGCCAGTAGTCACCCGGCAGGGGAGAACACTGAAGCTTTCTTT. The complete variable domain, with remaining parts taken from reference TRBV19 and TRBJ1-1, reads DGGITQSPKYLFRKEGQNVTLSCEQNLNHDAMYWYRQDPGQGLRLIYYSQIVNDFQKGDIAEGYSVSREKKESFPLTVTSAQKNPTAFYLCASSHPAGENTEAFFGQGTRLTVV.

The genes are TRBV28 and TRBJ1-5; 7 bases align to TRBD1. This CDR3 comprises 15 residues. CDR1 is MDHEN and CDR2 is SYDVKM in the germline V gene. With 7 bases clipped from V and 1 base from J, the junction kept 7 bases outside the gene matches. The CDR3 sequence: CASTLGTESNQPQHF. In DNA form, the CDR3 reads TGTGCCAGCACCTTAGGGACAGAGAGCAATCAGCCCCAGCATTTT.

The chain links TRBV9 to TRBJ1-2, with D possibly being TRBD1 (5 bases). Trimming took 4 bases from V and 8 from J, leaving 21 bases between them. The length of the CDR3 is 15 residues. The germline V gene has CDR1 SGDLS and CDR2 YYNGEE. The CDR3 spells CASSPLGRTPRGYTF. In DNA, the CDR3 is TGTGCCAGCAGCCCCCTGGGGCGGACCCCCAGGGGCTACACCTTC.

The chain recombines TRBV7-2 with TRBJ2-1; D is ambiguous. This CDR3 region has 14 residues. Germline assignment: CDR1 SGHTA and CDR2 FQGNSA. The V gene lost 3 bases and the J gene lost 6 bases, with 12 bases spanning the gap. The CDR3 sequence: CASSFVGGPNEQFF. As DNA, the CDR3 is TGTGCCAGCAGCTTTGTTGGCGGCCCCAATGAGCAGTTCTTC.

This rearrangement joins TRBV23-1 to TRBJ1-1; D is undetermined. TRBV23-1 has ORF status, its function being uncertain. Trimming took 2 bases from V and 0 from J, leaving 7 bases between them. This CDR3 has 14 residues. In DNA form, the CDR3 reads TGCGCCAGCAGTCAAGGGCTGATGAACACTGAAGCTTTCTTT. This translates into CASSQGLMNTEAFF.

The chain recombines TRBV4-1 with TRBJ2-7; 9 nucleotides line up with TRBD1. Germline values: CDR1 MGHRA, CDR2 YSYEKL. V trimming: 1 base; J trimming: 3 bases; junction bases outside the gene matches: 7. This CDR3 has 16 amino acids. DNA for the CDR3: TGCGCCAGCAGCCAAGCCCCGGGACAGGGATTCTACGAGCAGTACTTC. Its translation is CASSQAPGQGFYEQYF.

The rearrangement joins TRBV10-2 to TRBJ2-3; TRBD2 matches 11 bases. V gave up 4 bases and J gave up 3 bases; unmatched junction bases: 0. Germline CDR1 is WSHSY and CDR2 is SAAADI. This CDR3 has 14 residues. CDR3 region: CASSASGRTDTQYF. The CDR3 nucleotides read TGCGCCAGCAGTGCTAGCGGGAGGACAGATACGCAGTATTTT.

The V call is TRBV28, the J call TRBJ2-7; 9 bases line up with TRBD2. CDR1 is MDHEN, CDR2 SYDVKM, per germline. The CDR3 has 16 amino acids. V lost 2 bases to trimming and J lost 4 bases; unmatched junction nucleotides: 9. CDR3 sequence reads: CASSLRWTSVSYEQYF. The CDR3 bases are TGTGCCAGCAGTTTAAGGTGGACTAGCGTCTCTTACGAGCAGTACTTC.

This clone was seen more than once but under ten times. V usage is TRBV18 and J usage is TRBJ2-1; D gene uncertain. V was trimmed by 0 bases and J by 8 bases, leaving 8 bases between them. The germline CDR1 and CDR2 sequences are KGHSH and LQKENI. This CDR3 comprises 13 residues. CDR3 residues: CASSPPTRHEQFF. For the CDR3, the DNA is TGTGCCAGCTCACCACCTACGAGGCATGAGCAGTTCTTC. Supplemented by reference TRBV18 and TRBJ2-1, the full variable domain reads NAGVMQNPRHLVRRRGQEARLRCSPMKGHSHVYWYRQLPEEGLKFMVYLQKENIIDESGMPKERFSAEFPKEGPSILRIQQVVRGDSAAYFCASSPPTRHEQFFGPGTRLTVL.